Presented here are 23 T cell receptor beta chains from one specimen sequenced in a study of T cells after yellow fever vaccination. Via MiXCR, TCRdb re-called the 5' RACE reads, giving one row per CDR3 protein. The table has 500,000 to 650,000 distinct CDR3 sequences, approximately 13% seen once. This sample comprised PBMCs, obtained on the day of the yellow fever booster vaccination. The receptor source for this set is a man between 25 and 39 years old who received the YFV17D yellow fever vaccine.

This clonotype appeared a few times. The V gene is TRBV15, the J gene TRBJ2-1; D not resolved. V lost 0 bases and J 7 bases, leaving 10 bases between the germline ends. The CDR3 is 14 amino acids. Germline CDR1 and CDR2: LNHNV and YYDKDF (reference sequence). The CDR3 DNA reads TGTGCCACCAGCAGAGATTTCCTAACAAATGAGCAGTTCTTC. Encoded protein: CATSRDFLTNEQFF.

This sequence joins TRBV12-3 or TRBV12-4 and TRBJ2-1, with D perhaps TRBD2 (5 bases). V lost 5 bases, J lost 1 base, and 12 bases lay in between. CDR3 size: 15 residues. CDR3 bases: TGTGCCAGCAGTCCCAGGACTCCATCCTACAATGAGCAGTTCTTC. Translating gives CASSPRTPSYNEQFF.

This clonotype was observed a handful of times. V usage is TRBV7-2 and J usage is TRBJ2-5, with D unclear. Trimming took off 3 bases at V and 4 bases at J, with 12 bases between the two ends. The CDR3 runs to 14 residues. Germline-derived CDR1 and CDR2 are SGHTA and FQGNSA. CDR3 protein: CASSFMATLETQYF. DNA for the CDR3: TGTGCCAGCAGCTTTATGGCGACACTAGAGACCCAGTACTTC.

As DNA, the CDR3 is TGTGCCAGCAGCTTACTGCGAAGCCACTCCTACGAGCAGTACTTC. It codes for CASSLLRSHSYEQYF. This chain connects TRBV7-9 to TRBJ2-7; no definite D call. The V gene's germline CDR1 is SEHNR and CDR2 FQNEAQ (reference sequence). CDR3 length: 15 amino acids. Trimming shortened V by 2 bases and J by 0 bases, and 11 bases separated the two germline ends. The full variable domain, its missing parts supplied by reference TRBV7-9 and TRBJ2-7, is DTGVSQNPRHKITKRGQNVTFRCDPISEHNRLYWYRQTLGQGPEFLTYFQNEAQLEKSRLLSDRFSAERPKGSFSTLEIQRTEQGDSAMYLCASSLLRSHSYEQYFGPGTRLTVT.

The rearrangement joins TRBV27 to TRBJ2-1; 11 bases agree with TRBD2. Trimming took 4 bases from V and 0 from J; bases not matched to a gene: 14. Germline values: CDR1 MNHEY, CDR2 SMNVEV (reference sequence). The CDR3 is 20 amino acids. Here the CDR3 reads CASSSPWTSGRISSYNEQFF. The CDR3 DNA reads TGTGCCAGCAGTTCACCTTGGACTAGCGGGCGTATTAGCTCCTACAATGAGCAGTTCTTC.

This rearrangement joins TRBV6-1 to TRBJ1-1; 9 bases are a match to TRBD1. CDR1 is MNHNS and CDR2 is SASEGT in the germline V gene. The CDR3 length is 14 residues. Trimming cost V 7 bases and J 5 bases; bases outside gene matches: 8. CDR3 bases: TGTGCCAGCAACCTTGACAGGGGGGTTACTGAAGCTTTCTTT. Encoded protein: CASNLDRGVTEAFF.

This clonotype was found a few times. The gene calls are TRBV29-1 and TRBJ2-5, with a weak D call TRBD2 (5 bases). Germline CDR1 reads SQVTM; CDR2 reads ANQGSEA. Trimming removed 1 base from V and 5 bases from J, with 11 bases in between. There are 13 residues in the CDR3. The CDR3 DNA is TGCAGCGTTGAAGCCCCCGGGGTGGAGACCCAGTACTTC. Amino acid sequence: CSVEAPGVETQYF.

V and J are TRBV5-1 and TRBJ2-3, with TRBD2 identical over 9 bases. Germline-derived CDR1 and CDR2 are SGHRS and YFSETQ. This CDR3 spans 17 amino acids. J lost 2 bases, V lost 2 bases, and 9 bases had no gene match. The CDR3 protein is CASSFISLAGNTDTQYF. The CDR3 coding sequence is TGCGCCAGCAGCTTTATTAGCCTAGCGGGAAACACAGATACGCAGTATTTT.

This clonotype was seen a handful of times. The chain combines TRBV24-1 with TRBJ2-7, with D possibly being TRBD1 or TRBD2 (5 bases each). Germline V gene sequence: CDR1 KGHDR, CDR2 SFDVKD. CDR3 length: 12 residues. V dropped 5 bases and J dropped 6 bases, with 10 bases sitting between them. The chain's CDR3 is CATSARGGEQYF. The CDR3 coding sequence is TGTGCCACCAGTGCCCGTGGGGGCGAGCAGTACTTC.

The CDR3 bases are TGTGCCATCGCCCAAGAGGGATACGAGCAGTACTTC. Translated: CAIAQEGYEQYF. The chain carries TRBV10-3 and TRBJ2-7, with a weak D call TRBD2 (5 bases). Trimming cost V 8 bases and J 4 bases, with 12 bases left between them. This CDR3 is 12 amino acids long. Germline loops: CDR1 ENHRY, CDR2 SYGVKD.

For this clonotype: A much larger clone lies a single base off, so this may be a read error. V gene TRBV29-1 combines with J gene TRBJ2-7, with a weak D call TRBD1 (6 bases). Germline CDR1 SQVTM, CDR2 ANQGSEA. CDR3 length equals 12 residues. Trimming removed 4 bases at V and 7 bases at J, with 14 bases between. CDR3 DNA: TGCAGCGTTGCACAGGGTGGTGAAGAGCAGTACTTC. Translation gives CSVAQGGEEQYF.

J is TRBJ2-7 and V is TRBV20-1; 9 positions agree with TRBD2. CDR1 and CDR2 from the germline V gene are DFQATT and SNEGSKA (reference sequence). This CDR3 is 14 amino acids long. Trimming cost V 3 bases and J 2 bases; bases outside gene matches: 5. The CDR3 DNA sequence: TGCAGTGCTAGTCGCCCTAGCGGGACCTACGAGCAGTACTTC. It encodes CSASRPSGTYEQYF.

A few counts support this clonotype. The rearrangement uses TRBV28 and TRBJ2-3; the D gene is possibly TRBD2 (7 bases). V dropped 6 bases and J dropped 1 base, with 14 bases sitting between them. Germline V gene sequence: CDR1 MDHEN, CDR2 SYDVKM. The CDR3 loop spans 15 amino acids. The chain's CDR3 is CASSGAGAGTDTQYF. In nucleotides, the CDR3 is TGTGCCAGCAGCGGGGCGGGGGCGGGCACAGATACGCAGTATTTT.

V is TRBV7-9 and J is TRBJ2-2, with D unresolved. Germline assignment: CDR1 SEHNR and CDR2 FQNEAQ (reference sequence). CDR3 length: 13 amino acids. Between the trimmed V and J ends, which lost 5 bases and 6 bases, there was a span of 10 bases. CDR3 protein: CASSPRPSGELFF. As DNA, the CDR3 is TGTGCCAGCAGCCCCCGGCCGTCCGGGGAGCTGTTTTTT.

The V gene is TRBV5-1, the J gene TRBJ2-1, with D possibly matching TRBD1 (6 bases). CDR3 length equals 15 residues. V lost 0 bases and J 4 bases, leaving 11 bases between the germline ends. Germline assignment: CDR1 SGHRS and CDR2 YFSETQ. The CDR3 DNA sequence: TGCGCCAGCAGCTTGGTAGGGACACCATACAATGAGCAGTTCTTC. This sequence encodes CASSLVGTPYNEQFF.

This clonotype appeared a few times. The CDR3 nucleotides read TGTGCCAGCAGTTCCTCGGGGGAAGGCTACACCTTC. The encoded protein is CASSSSGEGYTF. The V gene is TRBV27, the J gene TRBJ1-2; TRBD1 is a possible D gene (5 bases). Trimming left V 4 bases short and J 8 bases short, with 11 bases between. Germline CDR1 MNHEY, CDR2 SMNVEV (reference sequence). CDR3 length: 12 residues.

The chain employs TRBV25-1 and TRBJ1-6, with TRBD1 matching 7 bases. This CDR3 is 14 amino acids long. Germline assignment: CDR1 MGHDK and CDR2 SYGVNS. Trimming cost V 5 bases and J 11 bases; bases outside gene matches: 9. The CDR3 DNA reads TGTGCCAGCAGTAGAGGGGCAGGGGGTCCACCCCTCCACTTT. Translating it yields CASSRGAGGPPLHF.

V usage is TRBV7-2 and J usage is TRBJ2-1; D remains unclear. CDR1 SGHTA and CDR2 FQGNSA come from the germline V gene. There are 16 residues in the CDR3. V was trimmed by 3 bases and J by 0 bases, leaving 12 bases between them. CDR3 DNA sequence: TGTGCCAGCAGCTTTCTCCCCCAGGTCTCCTACAATGAGCAGTTCTTC. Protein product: CASSFLPQVSYNEQFF.

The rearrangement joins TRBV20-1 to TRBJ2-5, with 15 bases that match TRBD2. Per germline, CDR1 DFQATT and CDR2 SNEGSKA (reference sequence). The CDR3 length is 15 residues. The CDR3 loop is CNLGLAGGTSETQYF. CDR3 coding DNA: TGCAACCTAGGACTAGCGGGAGGGACATCAGAGACCCAGTACTTC.

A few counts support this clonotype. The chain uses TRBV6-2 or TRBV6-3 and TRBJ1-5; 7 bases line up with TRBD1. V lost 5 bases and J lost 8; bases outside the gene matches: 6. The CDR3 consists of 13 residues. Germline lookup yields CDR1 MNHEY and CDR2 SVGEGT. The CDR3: CASSTTGPKPQHF. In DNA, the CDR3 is TGTGCCAGCAGTACGACAGGGCCCAAGCCCCAGCATTTT.

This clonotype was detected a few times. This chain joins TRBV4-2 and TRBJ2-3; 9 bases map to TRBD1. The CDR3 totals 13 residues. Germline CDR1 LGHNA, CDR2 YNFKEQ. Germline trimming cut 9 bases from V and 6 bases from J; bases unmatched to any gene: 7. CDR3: CARKTGGSDTQYF. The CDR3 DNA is TGTGCCAGAAAAACAGGGGGCTCGGATACGCAGTATTTT.

The CDR3 region has the DNA TGTGCCATCAAACGTGGGCAGGAGCAGTACTTC. This codes for CAIKRGQEQYF. The chain has TRBV27 and TRBJ2-7; D not certain. CDR1 and CDR2 from the germline V gene are MNHEY and SMNVEV (reference sequence). V shed 10 bases and J shed 7 bases, with 14 bases lying between them. The CDR3 is 11 residues long.

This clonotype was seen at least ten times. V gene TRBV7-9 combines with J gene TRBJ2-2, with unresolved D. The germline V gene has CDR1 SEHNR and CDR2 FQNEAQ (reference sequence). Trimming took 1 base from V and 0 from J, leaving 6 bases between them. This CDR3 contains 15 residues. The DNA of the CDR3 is TGTGCCAGCAGCTTAGGGCGGTCGAACACCGGGGAGCTGTTTTTT. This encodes CASSLGRSNTGELFF.